This TCR beta chain was sequenced for a study of blood T cell repertoires in COVID-19. Across the study: There were acute and convalescent COVID-19 samples, and they came from the United States, Italy and Spain. Sources were T cells, B-cell-depleted T cells, or PBMCs; the material itself was cDNA or gDNA.

The CDR3 is made up of 15 amino acids. Germline V gene sequence: CDR1 SGHRS, CDR2 YFSETQ. Trimming took 0 bases from V and 5 from J, leaving 14 bases between them. Authors' analysis steps: Amplification of reference gene primers was used by the study to estimate nucleated cell counts. Libraries were prepared by immunoSEQ multiplex PCR; TCRdb keeps only in-frame clonotypes and omits some of them. V and J calls and clone size are copied from that table; D and trimming were computed from the DNA. The sample lists 75,000 to 90,000 clones, around 90% occurring once. The chain employs TRBV5-1 and TRBJ1-1; D uncertain. What was sequenced was peripheral blood. The sequence was obtained from a woman between 45 and 65 years old in a cohort sampled during active COVID-19. The CDR3 loop is CASSLVPGIETEAFF. CDR3 bases: TGCGCCAGCAGCTTGGTCCCGGGGATTGAAACTGAAGCTTTCTTT.